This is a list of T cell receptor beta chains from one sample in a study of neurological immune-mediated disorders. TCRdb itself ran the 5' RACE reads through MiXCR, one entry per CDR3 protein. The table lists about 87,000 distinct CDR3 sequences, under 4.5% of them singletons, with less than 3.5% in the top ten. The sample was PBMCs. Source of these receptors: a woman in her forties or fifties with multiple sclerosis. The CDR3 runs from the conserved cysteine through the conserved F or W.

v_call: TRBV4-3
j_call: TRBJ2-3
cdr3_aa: CASSQGSRAEFTDTQYF

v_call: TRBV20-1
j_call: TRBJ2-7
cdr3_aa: CSAPFATGASYEQYF

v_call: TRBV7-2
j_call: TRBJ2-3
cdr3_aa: CASSFQGATSTDTQYF

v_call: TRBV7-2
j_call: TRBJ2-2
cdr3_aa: CASSPRTAPNTGELFF

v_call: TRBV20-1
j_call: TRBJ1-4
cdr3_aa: CSARVGSTNEKLFF

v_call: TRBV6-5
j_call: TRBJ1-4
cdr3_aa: CASSYVGQVLFNRATNEKLFF

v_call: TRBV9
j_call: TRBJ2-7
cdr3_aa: CASSVDGVHEQYF

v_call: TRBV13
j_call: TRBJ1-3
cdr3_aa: CASSPRDIGNTIYF

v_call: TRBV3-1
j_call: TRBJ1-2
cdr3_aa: CASSQDKGVGGYTF

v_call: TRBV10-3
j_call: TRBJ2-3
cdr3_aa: CAIGAQGAGADTQYF

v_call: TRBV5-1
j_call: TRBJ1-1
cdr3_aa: CASSFYRGGQGPTEAFF

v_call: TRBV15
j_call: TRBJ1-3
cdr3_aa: CATSLNREGPSGNTIYF

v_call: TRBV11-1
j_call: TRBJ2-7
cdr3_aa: CASSRGQGVSYEQYF

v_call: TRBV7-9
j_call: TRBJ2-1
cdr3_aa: CANAVGTSIDEQFF

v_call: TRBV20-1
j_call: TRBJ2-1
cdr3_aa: CSATPWDFGSYNEQFF

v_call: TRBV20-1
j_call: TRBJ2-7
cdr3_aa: CSVTGPNRGEQYF